This T cell receptor (beta chain) is drawn from a study of early T cells in non-severe SARS-CoV-2 infection. About the research overall: Chains were not paired, and sequencing was done on bulk RNA from unsorted whole blood.

Whole-study results and caveats: Missing private and CD4 specificities, VDJdb matching favored anti-spike CD8 responses.

From germline, CDR1 is PRHDT and CDR2 FYEKMQ (reference sequence). V lost 0 bases, J lost 3 bases, and 4 bases lay in between. CDR3 length: 13 amino acids. In this sample, this clonotype turned up many times. The antigen remains undetermined. Tagging with unique molecular identifiers was applied to individual cDNA molecules. TCRdb processed the 5' RACE reads anew with MiXCR; each CDR3 protein has one entry. The repertoire holds tens of thousands of distinct CDR3 sequences, with approximately 6% as singletons. The specimen was whole blood. This sequence was found in an adult who was a healthcare worker with PCR-confirmed SARS-CoV-2 infection or an uninfected control (not recorded which). The V gene is TRBV13, the J gene TRBJ2-3; D gene unclear. The CDR3 protein is CASSLGTTDTQYF. As DNA, the CDR3 is TGTGCCAGCAGCTTAGGCACGACAGATACGCAGTATTTT. Looking up the rest from reference TRBV13 and TRBJ2-3 gives the full variable domain: AAGVIQSPRHLIKEKRETATLKCYPIPRHDTVYWYQQGPGQDPQFLISFYEKMQSDKGSIPDRFSAQQFSDYHSELNMSSLELGDSALYFCASSLGTTDTQYFGPGTRLTVL.